Included here is one T cell receptor beta chain sequence, with context. What antigen it recognizes has not been identified. Per-base qualities were not stored, and no clone one base away is much larger. Different DNA sequences within this sample yield the same CDR3. The immunoSEQ Assay was used to sequence TCRbeta CDR3 regions. After extraction, genomic DNA underwent amplification by bias-controlled multiplex PCR, followed by high-throughput sequencing. From the authors' description of their analysis: Collapsing and filtering of sequences were performed to quantify the absolute abundance of each unique TCRbeta CDR3 region. T cell fraction was estimated by normalizing TCRbeta template counts to usable DNA, which was measured by amplifying reference genes present in all nucleated cells. Repertoire TCRs were annotated as SARS-CoV-2-specific by exact matching of V gene, CDR3 amino acid sequence and J gene to a known reactive TCR set. MIRA supplied the reference SARS-CoV-2 TCR set, which was filtered for enrichment in COVID-19-positive ImmuneCODE repertoires so that public or cross-reactive TCRs were removed. Using the MIRA antigens, annotated TCRs were further analysed by specific ORF or by position within an ORF. Breadth was defined as the number of annotated unique rearrangements divided by the total number of unique productive rearrangements, and depth was defined as the summed frequency of the annotated unique rearrangements. Group comparisons of TCR breadth used two-sided Wilcoxon rank-sum tests. TCRdb's version of the immuneACCESS table is confined to in-frame rearrangements and falls short of the full clone set. An unresolved V gene accounts for under half of the shortfall where checked; the remainder is of unknown origin. V and J calls and clone size are those listed in that table; D and trimming were worked out from the DNA. Recorded for this sample are about 480,000 clones; about 83% of them occurred a single time. Jointly, the top ten make up roughly 13% of the sample.

The record originates from a study of Ad26.COV2.S vaccination and SARS-CoV-2 variants (dated by TCRdb to the early 2020s). Turning to the overall study: Donors in the vaccine arm were drawn from COV1001, a phase I-IIa trial of Ad26.COV2.S in healthy adults that was multicentre, randomized, double-blind and placebo-controlled. Investigators remained blinded to trial group allocation during experiments and outcome assessment. A total of about 30 samples were included in the TCR-sequenced set, comprising around 19 Ad26.COV2.S vaccine recipients, 5 placebo recipients and 8 SARS-CoV-2 convalescent individuals. Ad26.COV2.S was administered intramuscularly at 5 x 10^10 or 1 x 10^11 viral particles, either as a single shot or as two shots given 56 days apart. Trial participants were randomized into five groups of five, in which low-dose or high-dose Ad26.COV2.S was given once or twice, or placebo was given on both occasions. TCRbeta repertoire sequencing served as the tool for gauging how specific and how broad the SARS-CoV-2-reactive T cell receptors were following Ad26.COV2.S vaccination.

Paper-wide results and their limitations: Non-spike TCR breadth was comparable between vaccine and placebo recipients, consistent with the vaccine containing only spike. The authors noted that total T cell responses may have been underestimated by the TCR breadth and depth analyses. The study was not powered for comparison of responses between vaccine doses or regimens. Higher spike-specific TCR breadth was observed in Ad26.COV2.S recipients than in placebo recipients (P = 0.0014). After vaccination, substantial breadth of spike-specific CD8+ and CD4+ T cell responses was reported.

Inclusive of the bounding cysteine and phenylalanine, the CDR3 is 12 residues long. Solely the CDR3 DNA is kept, with 36 bases framed from the first base. Trimming takes 3 bases from V and 0 bases from J, and the germline ends sit 6 bases apart. The germline V gene (reference sequence) specifies DFQATT as CDR1 and SNEGSKA as CDR2. What this sample's treatment or condition label stands for: 19 received Ad26.COV2.S at low or high dose, single or two shots; about 5 received placebo; per-sample allocation not given. Repertoires of vaccine and placebo recipients were sequenced from samples taken on day 63 after the first injection. Cohort 1b enrolled 25 adults aged 18-55 years at a single site in Boston, USA, between 29 July and 7 August 2020. As a vaccine, Ad26.COV2.S was a replication-incompetent adenovirus type 26 vector that expressed a prefusion-stabilized SARS-CoV-2 spike protein derived from the original Wuhan strain.

The chain uses TRBV20-1 and TRBJ2-7; no D gene can be assigned with confidence. This specimen consisted of peripheral blood, obtained in a trial of Ad26.COV2.S vaccine versus placebo. The receptor comes from a person between 18 and 65 years old who received the Ad26.COV2.S COVID-19 vaccine or a placebo. The CDR3 loop reads CSASRSSYEQYF. The nucleotide sequence is TGCAGTGCTAGTAGGTCCTCCTACGAGCAGTACTTC.